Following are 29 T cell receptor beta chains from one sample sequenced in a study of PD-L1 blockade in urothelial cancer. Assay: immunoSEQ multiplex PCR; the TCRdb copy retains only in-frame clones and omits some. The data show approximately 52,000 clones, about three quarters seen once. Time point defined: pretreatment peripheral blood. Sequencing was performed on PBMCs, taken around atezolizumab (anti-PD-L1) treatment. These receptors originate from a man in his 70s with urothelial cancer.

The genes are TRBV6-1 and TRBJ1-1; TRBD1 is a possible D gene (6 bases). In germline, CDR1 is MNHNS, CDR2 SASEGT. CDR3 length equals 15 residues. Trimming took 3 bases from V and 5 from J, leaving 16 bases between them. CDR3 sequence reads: CASSDGSRGWTEAFF. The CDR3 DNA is TGTGCCAGCAGTGATGGAAGCAGGGGTTGGACTGAAGCTTTCTTT.

The CDR3: CASSLVPSGNTGELFF. For the CDR3, the DNA is TGTGCCAGCAGCTTAGTCCCTAGCGGGAACACCGGGGAGCTGTTTTTT. This rearrangement joins TRBV7-3 to TRBJ2-2; the match to TRBD2 covers 7 bases. Germline assignment: CDR1 SGHTA and CDR2 FQGTGA. There are 16 residues in the CDR3. With 2 bases clipped from V and 1 base from J, the junction kept 4 bases outside the gene matches.

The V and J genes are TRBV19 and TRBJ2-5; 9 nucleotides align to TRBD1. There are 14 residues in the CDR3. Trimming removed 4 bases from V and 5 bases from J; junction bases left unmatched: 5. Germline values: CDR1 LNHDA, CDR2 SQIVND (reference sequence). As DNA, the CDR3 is TGTGCCAGTAGTAGGGGGACAGGGTGGGAGACCCAGTACTTC. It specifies CASSRGTGWETQYF.

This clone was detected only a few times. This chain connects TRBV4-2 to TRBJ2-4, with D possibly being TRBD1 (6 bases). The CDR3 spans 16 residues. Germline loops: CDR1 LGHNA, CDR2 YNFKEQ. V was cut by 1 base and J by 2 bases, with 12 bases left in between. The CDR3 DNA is TGTGCCAGCAGCCAAGCGGGACAATCGACCAAAAACATTCAGTACTTC. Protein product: CASSQAGQSTKNIQYF.

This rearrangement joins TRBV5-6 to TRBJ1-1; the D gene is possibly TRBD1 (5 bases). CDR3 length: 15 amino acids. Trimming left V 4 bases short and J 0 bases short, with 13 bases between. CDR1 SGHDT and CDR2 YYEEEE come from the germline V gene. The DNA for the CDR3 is TGTGCCAGCAGCGACAGTAGGCTCCTGAACACTGAAGCTTTCTTT. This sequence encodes CASSDSRLLNTEAFF.

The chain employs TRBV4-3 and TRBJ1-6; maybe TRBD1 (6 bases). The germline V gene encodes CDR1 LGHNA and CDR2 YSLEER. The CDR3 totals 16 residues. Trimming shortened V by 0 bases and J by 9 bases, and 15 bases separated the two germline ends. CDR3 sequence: CASSQDPRGKGSPLHF. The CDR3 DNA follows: TGCGCCAGCAGCCAAGATCCCAGGGGCAAGGGTTCACCCCTCCACTTT.

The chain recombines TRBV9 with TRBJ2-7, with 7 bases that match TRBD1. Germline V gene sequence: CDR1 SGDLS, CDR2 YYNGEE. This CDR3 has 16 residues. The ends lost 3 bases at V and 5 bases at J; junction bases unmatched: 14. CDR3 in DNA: TGTGCCAGCAGCGCCACGAGCGCAGGGGGTCCGGACGAGCAGTACTTC. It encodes CASSATSAGGPDEQYF.

The CDR3 DNA is TGTGCCAGCAGTCTAAGGGCCAGGGGGACTAGCGGGAGTCCGAAATATGAGCAGTTCTTC. Its translation is CASSLRARGTSGSPKYEQFF. The chain joins TRBV27 to TRBJ2-1, with TRBD2 matching 14 bases. The V segment lost 5 bases and the J segment 8 bases; nucleotides outside the gene matches: 20. Germline V CDR1 and CDR2: MNHEY, SMNVEV (reference sequence). The CDR3 extends over 20 amino acids.

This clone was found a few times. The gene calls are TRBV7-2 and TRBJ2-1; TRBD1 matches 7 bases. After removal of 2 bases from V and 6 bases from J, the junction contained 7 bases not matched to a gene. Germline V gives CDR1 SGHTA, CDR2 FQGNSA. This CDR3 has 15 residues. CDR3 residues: CASSLRDSLGNEQFF. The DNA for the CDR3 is TGTGCCAGCAGCTTAAGGGACAGCCTTGGCAATGAGCAGTTCTTC. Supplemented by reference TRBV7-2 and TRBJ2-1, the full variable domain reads GAGVSQSPSNKVTEKGKDVELRCDPISGHTALYWYRQSLGQGLEFLIYFQGNSAPDKSGLPSDRFSAERTGGSVSTLTIQRTQQEDSAVYLCASSLRDSLGNEQFFGPGTRLTVL.

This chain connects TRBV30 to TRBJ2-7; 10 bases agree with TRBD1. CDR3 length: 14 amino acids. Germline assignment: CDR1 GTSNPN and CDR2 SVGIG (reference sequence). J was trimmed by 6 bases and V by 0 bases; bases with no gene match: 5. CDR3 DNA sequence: TGTGCCTGGAGTGTAGGGACAGGGGCGGGCGAGCAGTACTTC. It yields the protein CAWSVGTGAGEQYF.

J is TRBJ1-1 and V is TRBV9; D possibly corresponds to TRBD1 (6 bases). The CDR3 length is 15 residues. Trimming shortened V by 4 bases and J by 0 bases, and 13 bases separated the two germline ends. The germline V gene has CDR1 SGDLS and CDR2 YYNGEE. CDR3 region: CASSPRTDMNTEAFF. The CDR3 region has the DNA TGTGCCAGCAGCCCTCGGACAGATATGAACACTGAAGCTTTCTTT.

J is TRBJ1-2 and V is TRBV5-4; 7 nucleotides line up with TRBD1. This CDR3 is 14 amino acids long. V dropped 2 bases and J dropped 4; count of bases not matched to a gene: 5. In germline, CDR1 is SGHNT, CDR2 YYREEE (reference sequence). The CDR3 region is CASSFGQDGYGYTF. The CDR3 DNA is TGTGCCAGCAGCTTCGGACAGGACGGCTATGGCTACACCTTC.

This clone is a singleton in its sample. This CDR3 reads CASSFPGQNTGELFF. CDR3 coding DNA: TGTGCCAGCAGCTTTCCGGGACAGAACACCGGGGAGCTGTTTTTT. The rearrangement links TRBV5-4 to TRBJ2-2; weak D call: TRBD1 (6 bases). The CDR3 spans 15 residues. CDR1 and CDR2 from the germline V gene are SGHNT and YYREEE (reference sequence). Trimming pared 2 bases from V and 1 base from J, leaving 9 bases between.

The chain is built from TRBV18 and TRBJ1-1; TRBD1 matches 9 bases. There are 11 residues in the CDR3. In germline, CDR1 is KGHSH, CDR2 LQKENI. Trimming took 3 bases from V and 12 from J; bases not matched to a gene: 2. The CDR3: CASSPDRGTFF. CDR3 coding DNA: TGTGCCAGCTCACCCGACAGGGGGACTTTCTTT.

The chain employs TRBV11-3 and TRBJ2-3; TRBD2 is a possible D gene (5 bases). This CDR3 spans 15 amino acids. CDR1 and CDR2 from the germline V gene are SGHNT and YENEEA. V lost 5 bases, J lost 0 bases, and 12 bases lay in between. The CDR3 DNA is TGTGCCAGCAGCCCTGGACTCCCAAGCACAGATACGCAGTATTTT. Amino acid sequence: CASSPGLPSTDTQYF.

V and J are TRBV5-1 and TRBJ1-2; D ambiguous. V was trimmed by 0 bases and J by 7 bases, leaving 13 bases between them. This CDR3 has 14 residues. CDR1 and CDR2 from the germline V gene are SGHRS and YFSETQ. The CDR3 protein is CASSLVAGGGGYTF. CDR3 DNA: TGCGCCAGCAGCTTGGTGGCTGGAGGTGGTGGCTACACCTTC. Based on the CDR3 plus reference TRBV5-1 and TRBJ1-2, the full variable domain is KAGVTQTPRYLIKTRGQQVTLSCSPISGHRSVSWYQQTPGQGLQFLFEYFSETQRNKGNFPGRFSGRQFSNSRSEMNVSTLELGDSALYLCASSLVAGGGGYTFGSGTRLTVV.

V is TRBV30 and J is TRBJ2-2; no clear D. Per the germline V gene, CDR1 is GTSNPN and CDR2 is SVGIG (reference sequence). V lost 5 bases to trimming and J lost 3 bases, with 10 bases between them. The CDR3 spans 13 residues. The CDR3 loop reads CAWVAVYTGELFF. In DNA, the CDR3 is TGTGCCTGGGTGGCGGTGTACACCGGGGAGCTGTTTTTT.

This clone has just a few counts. CDR3 sequence reads: CASSQKYQGYEAFF. The CDR3 DNA reads as TGTGCCAGTAGTCAGAAGTATCAGGGATATGAAGCTTTCTTT. The chain joins TRBV19 to TRBJ1-1; the D gene is possibly TRBD1 (5 bases). The CDR3 contains 14 residues. Germline loops: CDR1 LNHDA, CDR2 SQIVND (reference sequence). V was trimmed by 5 bases and J by 7 bases, leaving 17 bases between them.

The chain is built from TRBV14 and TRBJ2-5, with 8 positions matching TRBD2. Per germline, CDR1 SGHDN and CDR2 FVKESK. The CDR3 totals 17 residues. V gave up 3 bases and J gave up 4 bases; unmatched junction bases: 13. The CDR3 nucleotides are TGTGCCAGCAGCCAGGGCCGACCGGGACTAGGGAGAGAGACCCAGTACTTC. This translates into CASSQGRPGLGRETQYF. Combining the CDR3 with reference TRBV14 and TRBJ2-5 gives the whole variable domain EAGVTQFPSHSVIEKGQTVTLRCDPISGHDNLYWYRRVMGKEIKFLLHFVKESKQDESGMPNNRFLAERTGGTYSTLKVQPAELEDSGVYFCASSQGRPGLGRETQYFGPGTRLLVL.

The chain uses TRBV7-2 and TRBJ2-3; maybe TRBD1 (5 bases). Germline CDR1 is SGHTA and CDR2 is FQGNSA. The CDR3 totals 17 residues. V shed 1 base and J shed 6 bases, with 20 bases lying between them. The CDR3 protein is CASSLVRQGPLSDTQYF. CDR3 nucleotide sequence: TGTGCCAGCAGCTTAGTTCGCCAGGGCCCACTTTCCGATACGCAGTATTTT.

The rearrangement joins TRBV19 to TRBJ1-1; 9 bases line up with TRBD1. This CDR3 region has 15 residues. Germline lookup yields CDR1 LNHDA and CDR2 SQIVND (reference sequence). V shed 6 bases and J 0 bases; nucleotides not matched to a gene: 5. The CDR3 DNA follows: TGTGCCAGTAGAGGACGGGACAGGGTGAACACTGAAGCTTTCTTT. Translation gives CASRGRDRVNTEAFF. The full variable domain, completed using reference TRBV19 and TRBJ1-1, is DGGITQSPKYLFRKEGQNVTLSCEQNLNHDAMYWYRQDPGQGLRLIYYSQIVNDFQKGDIAEGYSVSREKKESFPLTVTSAQKNPTAFYLCASRGRDRVNTEAFFGQGTRLTVV.

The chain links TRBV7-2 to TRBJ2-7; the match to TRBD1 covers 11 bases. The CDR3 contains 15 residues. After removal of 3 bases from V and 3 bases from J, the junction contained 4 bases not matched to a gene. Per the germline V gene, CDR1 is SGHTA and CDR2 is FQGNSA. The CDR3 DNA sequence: TGTGCCAGCAGCTTCCGGACAGGGGGCAGCTACGAGCAGTACTTC. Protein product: CASSFRTGGSYEQYF.

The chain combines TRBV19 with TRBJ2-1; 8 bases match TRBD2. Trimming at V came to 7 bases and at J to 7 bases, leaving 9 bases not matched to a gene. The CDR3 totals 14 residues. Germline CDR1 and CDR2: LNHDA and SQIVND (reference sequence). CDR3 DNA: TGTGCCAGTACCGGGACTAGGTCCCTGAATGAGCAGTTCTTC. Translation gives CASTGTRSLNEQFF.

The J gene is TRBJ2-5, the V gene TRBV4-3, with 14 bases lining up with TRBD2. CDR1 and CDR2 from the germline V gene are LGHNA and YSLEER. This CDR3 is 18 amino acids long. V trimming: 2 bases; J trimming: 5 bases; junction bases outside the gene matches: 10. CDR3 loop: CASSQRRLAGGRWETQYF. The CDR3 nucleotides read TGCGCCAGCAGCCAACGCCGACTAGCGGGAGGGCGCTGGGAGACCCAGTACTTC.

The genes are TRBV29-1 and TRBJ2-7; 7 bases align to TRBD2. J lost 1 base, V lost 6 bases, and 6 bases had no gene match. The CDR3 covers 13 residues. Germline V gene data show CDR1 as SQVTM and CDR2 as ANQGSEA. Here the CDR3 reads CSVGGGTSYEQYF. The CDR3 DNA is TGCAGCGTGGGGGGAGGGACGTCCTACGAGCAGTACTTC.

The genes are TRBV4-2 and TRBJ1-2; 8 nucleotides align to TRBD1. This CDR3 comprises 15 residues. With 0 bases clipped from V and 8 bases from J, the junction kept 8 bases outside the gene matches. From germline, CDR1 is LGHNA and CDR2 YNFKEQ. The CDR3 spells CASSQDGQGAKGYTF. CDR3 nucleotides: TGTGCCAGCAGCCAAGACGGCCAGGGGGCGAAGGGCTACACCTTC.

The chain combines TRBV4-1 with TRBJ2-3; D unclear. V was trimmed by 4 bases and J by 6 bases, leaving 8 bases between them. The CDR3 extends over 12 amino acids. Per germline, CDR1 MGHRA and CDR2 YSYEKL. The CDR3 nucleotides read TGCGCCAGCAGCCGCGTAGCCGATACGCAGTATTTT. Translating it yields CASSRVADTQYF.

The CDR3 DNA reads TGTGCCAGCAGCCCAAACAGGGCAGCTGGAAACACCATATATTTT. Protein sequence: CASSPNRAAGNTIYF. The J gene is TRBJ1-3, the V gene TRBV7-2; D is perhaps TRBD1 (6 bases). Deletions cut 5 bases from V and 2 bases from J, with 13 bases between. Germline CDR1 SGHTA, CDR2 FQGNSA. This CDR3 comprises 15 residues.

CDR3 bases: TGCGCCAGCAGCCAAGATAGGGGTCATACTTCCTATGGCTACACCTTC. Its protein is CASSQDRGHTSYGYTF. The V and J genes are TRBV4-3 and TRBJ1-2; weak D call: TRBD1 (5 bases). V was cut by 0 bases and J by 4 bases, with 15 bases left in between. The CDR3 consists of 16 residues. From germline, CDR1 is LGHNA and CDR2 YSLEER.